This is a list of T cell receptor beta chains from one sample in a study of control samples from healthy donors and cancer patients. Generated by immunoSEQ multiplex PCR, the TCRdb table keeps only in-frame clones and is missing some. Here the sample spans some 130,000 clones, 80% to 95% being singletons. The sequenced sample consisted of blood. All receptors come from a man in his late teens or twenties in good health. The CDR3 runs from the conserved cysteine through the conserved F or W. A D gene is named only where the DNA matches it firmly. Rows may omit the clone size; those that give it use once, few, many or a size class.

CDR3nt: TGTGCCAGCAGCTTAGTCAGGACAGCTGAAGCTTTCTTT; CDR3aa: CASSLVRTAEAFF; len: 13; v_gene: TRBV11-2; d_gene: -; abundance: once; j_gene: TRBJ1-1
CDR3nt: TGTGCCAGCAGCGGGGGGGACACCGGGGAGCTGTTTTTT; CDR3aa: CASSGGDTGELFF; len: 13; v_gene: TRBV6-4; d_gene: TRBD2; abundance: few; j_gene: TRBJ2-2
CDR3nt: TGTGCCATCAGTGACGCCGGGACAGGAGGACCCCTCCACTTT; CDR3aa: CAISDAGTGGPLHF; len: 14; v_gene: TRBV10-3; d_gene: TRBD1; abundance: once; j_gene: TRBJ1-6
CDR3nt: TGTGCCCGCGGGGCGGGGGGGCCGCACAATGAGCAGTTCTTC; CDR3aa: CARGAGGPHNEQFF; len: 14; v_gene: TRBV9; d_gene: TRBD2; abundance: -; j_gene: TRBJ2-1
CDR3nt: TGTGCCAGCAGCCAAGGGGCAAGGTCAGGCACAGATACGCAGTATTTT; CDR3aa: CASSQGARSGTDTQYF; len: 16; v_gene: TRBV14; d_gene: -; abundance: -; j_gene: TRBJ2-3
CDR3nt: TGCGCCAGCAGCTTGGGGCGGCAGGCCTACGAGCAGTACTTC; CDR3aa: CASSLGRQAYEQYF; len: 14; v_gene: TRBV5-1; d_gene: -; abundance: -; j_gene: TRBJ2-7
CDR3nt: TGTGCCAGCAGGGGACTAGCGGGGGCTTCCACAGATACGCAGTATTTT; CDR3aa: CASRGLAGASTDTQYF; len: 16; v_gene: TRBV27; d_gene: TRBD2; abundance: -; j_gene: TRBJ2-3
CDR3nt: TGTGCCAGCAGTTCTCATCGACTAGCGGAAGAGACCCAGTACTTC; CDR3aa: CASSSHRLAEETQYF; len: 15; v_gene: TRBV28; d_gene: TRBD2; abundance: -; j_gene: TRBJ2-5
CDR3nt: TGCGCCAGCAGTCAATTGGACAGAAACTATGGCTACACCTTC; CDR3aa: CASSQLDRNYGYTF; len: 14; v_gene: TRBV23-1; d_gene: -; abundance: once; j_gene: TRBJ1-2
CDR3nt: TGTGCCTTGGACCTAGCGGGCCCCGTTGAGCAGTTCTTC; CDR3aa: CALDLAGPVEQFF; len: 13; v_gene: TRBV30; d_gene: TRBD2; abundance: -; j_gene: TRBJ2-1
CDR3nt: TGTGCCACCAGCAGAGACCAGACAGACACAGATACGCAGTATTTT; CDR3aa: CATSRDQTDTDTQYF; len: 15; v_gene: TRBV15; d_gene: -; abundance: -; j_gene: TRBJ2-3
CDR3nt: TGTGCCAGCAGCCAAACCACTAGCGGGGGGGCCGATGAGCAGTTCTTC; CDR3aa: CASSQTTSGGADEQFF; len: 16; v_gene: TRBV4-2; d_gene: TRBD2; abundance: -; j_gene: TRBJ2-1
CDR3nt: TGCGCCAGCAGTGGACAGGGTTATGCGGAGAACACTGAAGCTTTCTTT; CDR3aa: CASSGQGYAENTEAFF; len: 16; v_gene: TRBV10-1; d_gene: TRBD1; abundance: -; j_gene: TRBJ1-1
CDR3nt: TGTGCCAGCAGTCGCGGAAACTTGGGCACTGAAGCTTTCTTT; CDR3aa: CASSRGNLGTEAFF; len: 14; v_gene: TRBV6-5; d_gene: -; abundance: few; j_gene: TRBJ1-1
CDR3nt: TGTGCCAGCAGCTTTGACAGGGGAACTGAAGCTTTCTTT; CDR3aa: CASSFDRGTEAFF; len: 13; v_gene: TRBV7-9; d_gene: TRBD1; abundance: -; j_gene: TRBJ1-1
CDR3nt: TGTGCCAGCAGCCCTCGGACCTCTGGAAACACCATATATTTT; CDR3aa: CASSPRTSGNTIYF; len: 14; v_gene: TRBV14; d_gene: -; abundance: -; j_gene: TRBJ1-3
CDR3nt: TGCGCCAGCAAGCCAAAGCCAACAGATACGCAGTATTTT; CDR3aa: CASKPKPTDTQYF; len: 13; v_gene: TRBV5-1; d_gene: -; abundance: -; j_gene: TRBJ2-3
CDR3nt: TGCGCCAGCAGCTTGGAGTCGGCCTCAGATACGCAGTATTTT; CDR3aa: CASSLESASDTQYF; len: 14; v_gene: TRBV5-1; d_gene: -; abundance: -; j_gene: TRBJ2-3
CDR3nt: TGTGCCAGCAAGGGGTCTGGAAACACCATATATTTT; CDR3aa: CASKGSGNTIYF; len: 12; v_gene: TRBV6-5; d_gene: -; abundance: -; j_gene: TRBJ1-3
CDR3nt: TGTGCCAGCAGCGACCTTGGGGGGAGCTCCTACGAGCAGTACTTC; CDR3aa: CASSDLGGSSYEQYF; len: 15; v_gene: TRBV6-6; d_gene: -; abundance: -; j_gene: TRBJ2-7
CDR3nt: TGTGCCAGCAGTGAATACGGGAGGGGACAGCCCCAGCATTTT; CDR3aa: CASSEYGRGQPQHF; len: 14; v_gene: TRBV2; d_gene: -; abundance: -; j_gene: TRBJ1-5
CDR3nt: TGTGCCAGCAGCGTAGGACGGACTGCAACTAATGAAAAACTGTTTTTT; CDR3aa: CASSVGRTATNEKLFF; len: 16; v_gene: TRBV9; d_gene: -; abundance: once; j_gene: TRBJ1-4
CDR3nt: TGTGCCAGCAGTATCCAGGGGGTAGGTCAGCCCCAGCATTTT; CDR3aa: CASSIQGVGQPQHF; len: 14; v_gene: TRBV27; d_gene: TRBD1; abundance: -; j_gene: TRBJ1-5
CDR3nt: TGTGCCTGGAGTGTTCTCGTCACTGAAGCTTTCTTT; CDR3aa: CAWSVLVTEAFF; len: 12; v_gene: TRBV30; d_gene: -; abundance: -; j_gene: TRBJ1-1
CDR3nt: TGTGCCAGCAGTGAAGATTGTAGCGGGGGGCCATGGAGTGGTAATGAGCAGTTCTTC; CDR3aa: CASSEDCSGGPWSGNEQFF; len: 19; v_gene: TRBV6-1; d_gene: TRBD2; abundance: -; j_gene: TRBJ2-1
CDR3nt: TGTGCCAGCAGCTTGGGAGATTCACCCCTCCACTTT; CDR3aa: CASSLGDSPLHF; len: 12; v_gene: TRBV5-6; d_gene: -; abundance: -; j_gene: TRBJ1-6
CDR3nt: TGTGCCAGCAGCCCTAACTCTGGTATGGGGCAAGTTCTGTACTTC; CDR3aa: CASSPNSGMGQVLYF; len: 15; v_gene: TRBV27; d_gene: -; abundance: -; j_gene: TRBJ2-7
CDR3nt: TGTGCCAGCAGTGCCGTGAGGGATGGCTACACCTTC; CDR3aa: CASSAVRDGYTF; len: 12; v_gene: TRBV2; d_gene: -; abundance: -; j_gene: TRBJ1-2
CDR3nt: TGTGCCAGCAGTACCTCAAATCAGCCCCAGCATTTT; CDR3aa: CASSTSNQPQHF; len: 12; v_gene: TRBV7-2; d_gene: -; abundance: -; j_gene: TRBJ1-5
CDR3nt: TGTGCCAGCAGTTACTCCGGGACAGGGCCCGAGCAGTACTTC; CDR3aa: CASSYSGTGPEQYF; len: 14; v_gene: TRBV28; d_gene: TRBD1; abundance: -; j_gene: TRBJ2-7
CDR3nt: TGTGCCACCAGTGATTCCGGGACAGGGGACACTGAAGCTTTCTTT; CDR3aa: CATSDSGTGDTEAFF; len: 15; v_gene: TRBV24-1; d_gene: TRBD1; abundance: -; j_gene: TRBJ1-1
CDR3nt: TGCGCCAGCAGTCCGAGGGACAGGGTATGGAGTGAGCAGTTCTTC; CDR3aa: CASSPRDRVWSEQFF; len: 15; v_gene: TRBV5-1; d_gene: TRBD1; abundance: -; j_gene: TRBJ2-1
CDR3nt: TGTGCCAGCAGCCCATTAACTCACTACGAGCAGTACTTC; CDR3aa: CASSPLTHYEQYF; len: 13; v_gene: TRBV7-6; d_gene: -; abundance: -; j_gene: TRBJ2-7
CDR3nt: TGTGCCATCAGTGACCGGACTAGCGGGGCTGATGAGCAGTTCTTC; CDR3aa: CAISDRTSGADEQFF; len: 15; v_gene: TRBV10-3; d_gene: TRBD2; abundance: -; j_gene: TRBJ2-1
CDR3nt: TGTGCCAGCAGTTACGCCAAAACTGGGGCCAACGTCCTGACTTTC; CDR3aa: CASSYAKTGANVLTF; len: 15; v_gene: TRBV6-5; d_gene: -; abundance: -; j_gene: TRBJ2-6
CDR3nt: TGTGCCAGCAGCTACCCACCGGGACAGGGGCAGTATGGCTACACCTTC; CDR3aa: CASSYPPGQGQYGYTF; len: 16; v_gene: TRBV5-4; d_gene: TRBD1; abundance: few; j_gene: TRBJ1-2
CDR3nt: TGTGCCAGCAGCGAAGTTAGTGGAAAATCACCCCTCCACTTT; CDR3aa: CASSEVSGKSPLHF; len: 14; v_gene: TRBV6-4; d_gene: -; abundance: -; j_gene: TRBJ1-6
CDR3nt: TGTGCCAGCAGCGACAGCCAGGGAATGCACGAGCAGTACTTC; CDR3aa: CASSDSQGMHEQYF; len: 14; v_gene: TRBV9; d_gene: -; abundance: -; j_gene: TRBJ2-7
CDR3nt: TGCGCCACCCTATATAGCGGGGGGGCTGCCGGGGAGCTGTTTTTT; CDR3aa: CATLYSGGAAGELFF; len: 15; v_gene: TRBV10-2; d_gene: TRBD2; abundance: -; j_gene: TRBJ2-2
CDR3nt: TGCAGCGTCGCGGAGGGGGGCAATCAGCCCCAGCATTTT; CDR3aa: CSVAEGGNQPQHF; len: 13; v_gene: TRBV29-1; d_gene: -; abundance: -; j_gene: TRBJ1-5
CDR3nt: TGTGCCAGCAGCGTTCAGGAGACCTATGGGGGCTACACCTTC; CDR3aa: CASSVQETYGGYTF; len: 14; v_gene: TRBV9; d_gene: -; abundance: -; j_gene: TRBJ1-2
CDR3nt: TGTGCCAGCAGTTCCGGGACAGCTAACACCGGGGAGCTGTTTTTT; CDR3aa: CASSSGTANTGELFF; len: 15; v_gene: TRBV2; d_gene: TRBD1; abundance: -; j_gene: TRBJ2-2
CDR3nt: TGTGCCAGCAGCGCTAGCGGGGGGGCGCTTAGGAACGAGCAGTACTTC; CDR3aa: CASSASGGALRNEQYF; len: 16; v_gene: TRBV9; d_gene: TRBD2; abundance: -; j_gene: TRBJ2-7